This passage covers 3 T cell receptor beta chains from one sample sequenced in a study of cytomegalovirus exposure and HLA in healthy donors. In the PCR, 60 Vbeta and 13 Jbeta primers were used. TCRdb's table, derived via immunoSEQ multiplex PCR, lists solely in-frame clones and lacks some. The sample contains 100,000 or so clones, roughly 71% of which appear only once. The sequenced sample was PBMCs. The origin of the receptors is a man aged 50 to 60 in good health and CMV-seronegative.

The V call is TRBV7-9, the J call TRBJ2-1; TRBD2 matches 7 bases. The CDR3 extends over 15 amino acids. Germline values: CDR1 SEHNR, CDR2 FQNEAQ (reference sequence). The V and J ends lost 3 bases and 5 bases, in that order; junction bases with no gene match: 7. For the CDR3, the DNA is TGTGCCAGCAGCTTGGAGGGGAGGGGACACAATGAGCAGTTCTTC. Translating it yields CASSLEGRGHNEQFF.

The chain carries TRBV7-3 and TRBJ1-5; no clear D gene. This CDR3 has 13 residues. V dropped 2 bases and J dropped 4 bases, with 6 bases sitting between them. CDR1 and CDR2 (germline): SGHTA, FQGTGA. This CDR3 is CASSLERNQPQHF. The CDR3 DNA follows: TGTGCCAGCAGCTTAGAACGGAATCAGCCCCAGCATTTT.

Turning to this clone: Compared with germline, one end of the junction differs, possibly owing to a read error. V gene TRBV6-1 combines with J gene TRBJ1-4, with 9 bases aligning to TRBD1. There are 16 residues in the CDR3. CDR1 is MNHNS and CDR2 is SASEGT in the germline V gene. The CDR3 DNA reads as TGTGCCATCAGTGGCGAGTCCGGGACAGGGTATGAAAAACTGTTTTTT. Amino acid sequence: CAISGESGTGYEKLFF.